The 8 T cell receptor beta chains reported below all come from one sample, sequenced in a study of blood T cell repertoires in COVID-19. Some clones are missing from TCRdb's copy, which holds only in-frame ones; the method was immunoSEQ multiplex PCR. The sample carries about 190,000 clones, around 79% recorded once. Specimen: peripheral blood. The receptors stem from a man aged 50 to 59 who had recovered from COVID-19.

This clone was observed a few times. The CDR3 here is CASSQAQGYEQYF. CDR3 in DNA: TGTGCCAGCAGTCAGGCACAGGGCTACGAGCAGTACTTC. This chain links TRBV11-3 with TRBJ2-7, with D maybe TRBD1 (6 bases). Per germline, CDR1 SGHNT and CDR2 YENEEA. Trimming left V 6 bases short and J 3 bases short, with 12 bases between. The CDR3 sequence is 13 residues long.

The chain has TRBV7-6 and TRBJ1-4; no definite D call. This CDR3 comprises 17 residues. Germline lookup yields CDR1 SGHVS and CDR2 FNYEAQ. V lost 1 base to trimming and J lost 4 bases, with 16 bases between them. CDR3 bases: TGTGCCAGCAGCTTAGACCGACCCGGAGGGATTAATGAAAAACTGTTTTTT. Translation gives CASSLDRPGGINEKLFF. The entire variable domain, with the rest obtained from reference TRBV7-6 and TRBJ1-4, is as follows: GAGVSQSPRYKVTKRGQDVALRCDPISGHVSLYWYRQALGQGPEFLTYFNYEAQQDKSGLPNDRFSAERPEGSISTLTIQRTEQRDSAMYRCASSLDRPGGINEKLFFGSGTQLSVL.

The V call is TRBV4-2, the J call TRBJ1-2; TRBD1 aligns across 7 bases. This CDR3 comprises 16 residues. CDR1 and CDR2 (germline): LGHNA, YNFKEQ. V shed 0 bases, J shed 4 bases, and the junction held 8 bases outside the gene matches. The CDR3 DNA follows: TGTGCCAGCAGCCAAGAATTAGGGGACAGAGTCTATGGCTACACCTTC. It codes for CASSQELGDRVYGYTF.

The chain carries TRBV19 and TRBJ2-3; D is possibly TRBD1 (7 bases). This CDR3 contains 14 residues. V lost 4 bases and J lost 2, with 10 bases in between. Germline values: CDR1 LNHDA, CDR2 SQIVND (reference sequence). The CDR3 protein is CASSSGTATDTQYF. CDR3 in DNA: TGTGCCAGTAGTAGCGGGACAGCCACAGATACGCAGTATTTT.

The V gene is TRBV24-1, the J gene TRBJ1-5; D gene ambiguous. The CDR3 sequence is 14 residues long. Trimming pared 0 bases from V and 6 bases from J, leaving 8 bases between. Germline assignment: CDR1 KGHDR and CDR2 SFDVKD. CDR3 in DNA: TGTGCCACCAGTGATTTGTCGGGAAGTCAGCCCCAGCATTTT. Translated, it gives CATSDLSGSQPQHF.

This chain links TRBV13 with TRBJ1-3; D is uncertain. Germline CDR1 is PRHDT and CDR2 is FYEKMQ (reference sequence). V lost 6 bases and J lost 2, with 14 bases in between. This CDR3 has 15 amino acids. CDR3 DNA: TGTGCCAGCAGATCTCGAACAGAGCCTGGAAACACCATATATTTT. Translated, it gives CASRSRTEPGNTIYF.

This clone has only a few counts. V gene TRBV6-5 combines with J gene TRBJ2-1; 12 bases align to TRBD2. Germline CDR1 MNHEY, CDR2 SVGAGI. The CDR3 contains 15 residues. Losses at the gene ends were 5 bases for V and 7 bases for J; bases not matched to a gene: 6. The CDR3 region has the DNA TGTGCCAGCAGTATGACTAGCGGGAGTACTAATGAGCAGTTCTTC. Protein sequence: CASSMTSGSTNEQFF.

The chain carries TRBV3-1 (or the pseudogene TRBV3-2) and TRBJ2-7, with a possible D match to TRBD2 (6 bases). Trimming took off 1 base at V and 6 bases at J, with 16 bases between the two ends. CDR1 and CDR2 (germline): LGHDT, YNNKEL (reference sequence). The CDR3 sequence is 15 residues long. The CDR3 DNA sequence: TGTGCCAGCAGCCAAGGGAATCGGGGGAGCTCCGAGCAGTACTTC. This sequence encodes CASSQGNRGSSEQYF.